The subject of this entry is one TCR beta chain. Between the trimmed V and J ends, which lost 1 base and 0 bases, there was a span of 6 bases. Germline values: CDR1 SQVTM, CDR2 ANQGSEA. This CDR3 spans 13 amino acids. These data are taken from a study of tumour-infiltrating T cells in Burkitt lymphoma. At the level of the study: Repertoire clonality predicted overall and progression-free survival.

Clones were sequenced by immunoSEQ multiplex PCR, and TCRdb holds only the in-frame ones, with some missing. The data show some 13,000 clones, 85% seen once. Sequenced input: tumor tissue. The chain couples TRBV29-1 to TRBJ2-5, with a tentative D call TRBD1 (5 bases). The TCR originated in a human donor with diffuse large B-cell lymphoma. CDR3 sequence reads: CSVEAGYQETQYF. The CDR3 DNA reads TGCAGCGTTGAAGCAGGGTACCAAGAGACCCAGTACTTC.